The source of this TCR beta chain is a study of blood T cell repertoires in COVID-19. Study at large: The United States, Italy and Spain were the sources of the acute and convalescent COVID-19 samples. Sources were T cells, B-cell-depleted T cells, or PBMCs; the material itself was cDNA or gDNA.

Only in-frame clones appear in the TCRdb table, and some are missing; sequencing was by immunoSEQ multiplex PCR. Seen here are about 270,000 clones, approximately 86% observed once, and the top ten hold roughly 8.5%. The CDR3 is made up of 14 amino acids. The junction had 4 bases not matched to a gene; V was cut back by 3 bases and J by 1 base. Germline lookup yields CDR1 SGDLS and CDR2 YYNGEE. Sample: peripheral blood. This chain joins TRBV9 and TRBJ2-7, with 7 positions matching TRBD1. This TCR derives from a man aged 35 to 55 with active or convalescent COVID-19. The CDR3 loop reads CASSGDRESYEQYF. The CDR3 region has the DNA TGTGCCAGCAGCGGGGACAGAGAATCCTACGAGCAGTACTTC.